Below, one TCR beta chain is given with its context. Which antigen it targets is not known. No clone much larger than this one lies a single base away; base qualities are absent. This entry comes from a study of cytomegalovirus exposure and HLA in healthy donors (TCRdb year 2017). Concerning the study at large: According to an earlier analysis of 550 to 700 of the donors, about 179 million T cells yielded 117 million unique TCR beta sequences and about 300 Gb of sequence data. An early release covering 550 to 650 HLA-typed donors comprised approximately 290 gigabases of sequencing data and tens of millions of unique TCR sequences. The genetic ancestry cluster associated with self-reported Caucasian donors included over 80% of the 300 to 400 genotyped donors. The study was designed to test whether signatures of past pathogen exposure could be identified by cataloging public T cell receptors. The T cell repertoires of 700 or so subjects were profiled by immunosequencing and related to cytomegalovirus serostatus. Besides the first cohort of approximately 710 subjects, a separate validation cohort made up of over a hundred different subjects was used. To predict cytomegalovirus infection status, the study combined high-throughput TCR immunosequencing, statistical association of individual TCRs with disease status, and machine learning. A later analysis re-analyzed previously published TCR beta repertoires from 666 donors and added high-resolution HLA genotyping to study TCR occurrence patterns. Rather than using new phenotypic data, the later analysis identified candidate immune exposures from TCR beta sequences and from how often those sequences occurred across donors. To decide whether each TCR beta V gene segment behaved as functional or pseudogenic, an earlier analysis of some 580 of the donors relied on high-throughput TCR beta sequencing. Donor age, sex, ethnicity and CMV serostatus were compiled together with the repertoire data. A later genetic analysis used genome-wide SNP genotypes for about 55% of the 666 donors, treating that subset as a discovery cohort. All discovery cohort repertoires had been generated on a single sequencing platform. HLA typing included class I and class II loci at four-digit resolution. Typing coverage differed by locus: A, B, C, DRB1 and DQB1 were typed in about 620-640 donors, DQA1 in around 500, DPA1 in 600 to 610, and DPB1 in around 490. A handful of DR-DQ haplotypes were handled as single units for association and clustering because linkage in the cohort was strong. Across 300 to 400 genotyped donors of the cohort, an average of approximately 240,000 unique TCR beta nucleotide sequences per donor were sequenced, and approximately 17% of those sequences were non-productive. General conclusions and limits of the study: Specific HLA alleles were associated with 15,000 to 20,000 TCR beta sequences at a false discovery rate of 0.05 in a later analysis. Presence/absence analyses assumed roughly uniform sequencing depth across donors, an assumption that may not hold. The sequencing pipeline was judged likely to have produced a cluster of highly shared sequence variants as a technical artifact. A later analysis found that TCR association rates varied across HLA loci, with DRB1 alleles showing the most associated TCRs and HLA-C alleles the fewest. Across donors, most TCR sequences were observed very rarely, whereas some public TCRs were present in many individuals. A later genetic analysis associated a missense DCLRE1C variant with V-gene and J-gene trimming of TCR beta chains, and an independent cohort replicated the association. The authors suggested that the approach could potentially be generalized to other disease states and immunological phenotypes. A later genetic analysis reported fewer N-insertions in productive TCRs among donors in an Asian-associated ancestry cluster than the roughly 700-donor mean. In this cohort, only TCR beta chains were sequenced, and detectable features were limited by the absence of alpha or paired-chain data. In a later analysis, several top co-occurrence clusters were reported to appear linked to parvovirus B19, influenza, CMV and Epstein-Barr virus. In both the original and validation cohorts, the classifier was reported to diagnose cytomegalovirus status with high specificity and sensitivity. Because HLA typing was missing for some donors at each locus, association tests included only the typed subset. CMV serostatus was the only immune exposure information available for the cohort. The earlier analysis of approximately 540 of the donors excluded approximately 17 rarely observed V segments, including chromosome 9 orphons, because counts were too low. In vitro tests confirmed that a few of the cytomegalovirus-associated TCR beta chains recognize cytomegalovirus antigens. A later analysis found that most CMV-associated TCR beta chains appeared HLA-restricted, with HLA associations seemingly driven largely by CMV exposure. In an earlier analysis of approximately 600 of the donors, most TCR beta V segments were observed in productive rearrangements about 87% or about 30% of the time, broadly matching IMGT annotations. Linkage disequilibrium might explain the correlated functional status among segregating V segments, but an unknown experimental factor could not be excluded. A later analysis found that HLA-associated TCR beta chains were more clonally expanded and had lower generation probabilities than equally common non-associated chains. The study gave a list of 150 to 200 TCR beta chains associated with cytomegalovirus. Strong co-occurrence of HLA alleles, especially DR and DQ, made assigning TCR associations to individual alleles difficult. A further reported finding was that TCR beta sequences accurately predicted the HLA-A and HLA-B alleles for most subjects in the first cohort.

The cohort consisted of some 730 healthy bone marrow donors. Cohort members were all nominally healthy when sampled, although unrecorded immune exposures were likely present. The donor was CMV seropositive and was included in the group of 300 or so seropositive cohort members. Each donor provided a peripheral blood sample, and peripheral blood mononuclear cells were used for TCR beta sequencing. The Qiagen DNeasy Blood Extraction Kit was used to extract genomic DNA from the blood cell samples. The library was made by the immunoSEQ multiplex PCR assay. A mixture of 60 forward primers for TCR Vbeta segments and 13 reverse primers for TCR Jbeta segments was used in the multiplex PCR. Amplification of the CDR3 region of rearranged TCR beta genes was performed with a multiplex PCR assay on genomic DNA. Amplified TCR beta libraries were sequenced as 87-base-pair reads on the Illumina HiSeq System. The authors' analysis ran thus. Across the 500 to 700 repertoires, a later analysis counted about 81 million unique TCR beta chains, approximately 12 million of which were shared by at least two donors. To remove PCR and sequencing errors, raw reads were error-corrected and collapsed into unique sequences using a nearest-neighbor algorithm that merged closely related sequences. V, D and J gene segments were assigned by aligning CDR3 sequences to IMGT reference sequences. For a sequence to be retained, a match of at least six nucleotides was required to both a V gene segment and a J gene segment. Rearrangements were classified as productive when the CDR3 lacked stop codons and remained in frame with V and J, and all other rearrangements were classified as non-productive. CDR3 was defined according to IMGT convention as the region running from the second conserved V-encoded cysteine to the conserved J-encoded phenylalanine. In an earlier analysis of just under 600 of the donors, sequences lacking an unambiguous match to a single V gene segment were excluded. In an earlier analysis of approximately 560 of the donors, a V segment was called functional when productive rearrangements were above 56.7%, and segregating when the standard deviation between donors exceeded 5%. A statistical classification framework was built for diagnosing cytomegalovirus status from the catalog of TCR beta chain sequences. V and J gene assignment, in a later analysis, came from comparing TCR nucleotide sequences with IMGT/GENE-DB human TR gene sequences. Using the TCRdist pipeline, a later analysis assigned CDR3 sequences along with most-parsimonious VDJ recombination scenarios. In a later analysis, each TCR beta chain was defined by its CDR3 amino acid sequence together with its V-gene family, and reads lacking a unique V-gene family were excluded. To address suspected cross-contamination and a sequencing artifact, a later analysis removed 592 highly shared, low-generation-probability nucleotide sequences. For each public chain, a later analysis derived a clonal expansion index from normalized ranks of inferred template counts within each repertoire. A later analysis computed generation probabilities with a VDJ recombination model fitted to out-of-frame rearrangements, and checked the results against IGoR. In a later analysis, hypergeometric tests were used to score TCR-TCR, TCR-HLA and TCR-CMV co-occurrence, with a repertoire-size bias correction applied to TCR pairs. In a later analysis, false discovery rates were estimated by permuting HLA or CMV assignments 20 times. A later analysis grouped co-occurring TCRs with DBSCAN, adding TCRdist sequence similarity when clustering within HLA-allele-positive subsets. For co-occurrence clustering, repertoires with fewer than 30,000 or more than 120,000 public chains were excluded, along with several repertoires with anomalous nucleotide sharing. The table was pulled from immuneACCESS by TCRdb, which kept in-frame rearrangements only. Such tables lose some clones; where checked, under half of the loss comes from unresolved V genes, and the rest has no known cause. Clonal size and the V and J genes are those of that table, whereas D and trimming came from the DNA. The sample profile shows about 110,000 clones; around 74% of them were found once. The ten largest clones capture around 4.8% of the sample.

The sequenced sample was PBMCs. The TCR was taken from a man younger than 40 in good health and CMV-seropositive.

The nucleotide sequence reads TGTGCCAGCAGCAAAGGTTCAGGGTTGGGTAAAACCTACGAGCAGTACTTC. Its protein product is CASSKGSGLGKTYEQYF. The chain couples TRBV21-1 to TRBJ2-5; the table's D call TRBD1 went unverified against the DNA. The J call may be wrong; the DNA end is better matched by TRBJ2-7. TRBV21-1 is given as a pseudogene. The CDR3 goes from the cysteine to the phenylalanine over 17 residues. CDR3 DNA is the only sequence kept; it has 51 bases, read in frame from the first base.